Below are 20 T cell receptor beta chains sequenced from a single sample in a study of spatial heterogeneity in lung cancer. The time point is: sample taken at primary tumor resection. Tumor, nontumor lung or frozen PBMC supplied whole RNA that was sequenced unsorted. TCRdb itself ran the 5' RACE reads through MiXCR, one entry per CDR3 protein. The sample yields 1,100 or so distinct CDR3 sequences, roughly 6.8% seen once. Sequencing used normal lung tissue next to the tumor, obtained at surgery. These receptors were collected from a male donor with early-stage non-small cell lung cancer.

This clonotype counts as large. This beta chain was picked up by a library intended for alpha chains and is off target, so its count carries little meaning. CDR3 sequence: CASIPDRAYTEAFF. The CDR3 region has the DNA TGTGCCAGCATCCCGGACAGGGCGTACACTGAAGCTTTCTTT. The rearrangement joins TRBV5-6 to TRBJ1-1, with 8 bases identical to TRBD1. Germline values: CDR1 SGHDT, CDR2 YYEEEE. The CDR3 runs to 14 residues. J gave up 3 bases and V 6 bases, and 7 bases lay outside the gene matches.

Turning to this clonotype: Since the library was made to target alpha chains, this beta chain is a stray read and its abundance is not meaningful. The genes are TRBV9 and TRBJ2-1; perhaps TRBD2 as D (6 bases). The CDR3 has 16 amino acids. Germline V CDR1 and CDR2: SGDLS, YYNGEE. V lost 4 bases and J 3 bases, leaving 17 bases between the germline ends. This chain's CDR3 is CASSPDLRGSYNEQFF. In nucleotides, the CDR3 is TGTGCCAGCAGCCCAGACCTCCGGGGGAGCTACAATGAGCAGTTCTTC.

This clonotype appeared a few times. This beta chain is a stray read from a library made for alpha chains; its abundance is not meaningful. The chain uses TRBV6-6 and TRBJ1-1; D not certain. The V gene lost 6 bases and the J gene lost 1 base, with 9 bases spanning the gap. The germline CDR1 and CDR2 sequences are MNHNY and SVGAGI (reference sequence). This CDR3 is 13 amino acids long. The CDR3 loop is CASRAATNTEAFF. In DNA form, the CDR3 reads TGTGCCAGCAGGGCCGCTACGAACACTGAAGCTTTCTTT.

This clonotype was observed many times. A much larger clone lies one base from this, so it may be a read error. For a library built for alpha chains, this beta chain is a stray read; little rests on its size. This chain links TRBV28 with TRBJ2-2; weak D call: TRBD1 (6 bases). CDR3 length: 13 amino acids. Per the germline V gene, CDR1 is MDHEN and CDR2 is SYDVKM. CDR3 DNA sequence: TGTGCCGGCAGAGGGGGAAACACCGGGGAGCTGTTTTTT. Protein: CAGRGGNTGELFF.

This clonotype is large (0.1 to 1%) within its sample. The size of this beta chain means little, since it is a stray read in a library made for alpha chains. The chain combines TRBV5-1 with TRBJ2-4, with 9 bases matching TRBD2. This CDR3 spans 16 amino acids. CDR1 is SGHRS, CDR2 YFSETQ, per germline. V was pared by 4 bases and J by 1 base, with 6 bases of the junction left unmatched. This CDR3 reads CASSHSGSGAKNIQYF. The CDR3 DNA is TGCGCCAGCAGCCATAGCGGGAGTGGGGCCAAAAACATTCAGTACTTC.

Of note for this clonotype: The size of this beta chain means little, since it is a stray read in a library made for alpha chains. This chain uses TRBV5-1 with TRBJ2-3; D gene unclear. Per germline, CDR1 SGHRS and CDR2 YFSETQ. The ends were cut back, 2 bases at V and 0 bases at J, with 7 bases in the middle. The CDR3 runs 14 residues. CDR3 bases: TGCGCCAGCAGCTTCGATGGGAGCACAGATACGCAGTATTTT. Amino acids: CASSFDGSTDTQYF. Combining the CDR3 with reference TRBV5-1 and TRBJ2-3 gives the whole variable domain KAGVTQTPRYLIKTRGQQVTLSCSPISGHRSVSWYQQTPGQGLQFLFEYFSETQRNKGNFPGRFSGRQFSNSRSEMNVSTLELGDSALYLCASSFDGSTDTQYFGPGTRLTVL.

By frequency in the sample, this clonotype is medium-sized. The library was designed around alpha chains, so this beta chain is a stray read whose abundance carries little weight. The rearrangement uses TRBV6-2 or TRBV6-3 and TRBJ2-1; 8 bases are shared with TRBD2. Germline V gene lookup returns CDR1 MNHEY and CDR2 SVGEGT. With V trimmed by 7 bases and J by 4 bases, 12 bases remained unmatched. The CDR3 consists of 16 residues. CDR3 sequence (DNA): TGTGCCAGCAATTTAAGACGGGAGGGGTTGTACAATGAGCAGTTCTTC. Its translation: CASNLRREGLYNEQFF.

This clonotype ranks as large. The library was prepared for alpha chains; this beta chain is a stray read, so its frequency means little. The V and J genes are TRBV29-1 and TRBJ2-5; D not resolved. Germline assignment: CDR1 SQVTM and CDR2 ANQGSEA. The CDR3 is 12 residues long. Trimming cost V 6 bases and J 2 bases, with 10 bases left between them. The CDR3 region is CSVARQQETQYF. CDR3 sequence (DNA): TGCAGCGTCGCCCGGCAACAAGAGACCCAGTACTTC.

By proportion, this clonotype is large (0.1 to 1%). For a library built for alpha chains, this beta chain is a stray read; little rests on its size. CDR3 in DNA: TGTGCTGCTTGGGGGGGACTTGGTATGACTGAAGCTTTCTTT. It specifies CAAWGGLGMTEAFF. The chain couples TRBV6-5 to TRBJ1-1; TRBD1 is a possible D gene (5 bases). Germline loops: CDR1 MNHEY, CDR2 SVGAGI. The CDR3 consists of 14 residues.

This clonotype qualifies as medium-sized. The library was built for alpha chains, so this beta chain is an off-target read and its size means little. The V and J genes are TRBV5-6 and TRBJ2-2; no firm D call. Trimming took off 4 bases at V and 2 bases at J, with 12 bases between the two ends. Germline values: CDR1 SGHDT, CDR2 YYEEEE. CDR3 length equals 15 residues. The DNA for the CDR3 is TGTGCCAGCAGCCCGGACGGACGAAACACCGGGGAGCTGTTTTTT. This gives the protein CASSPDGRNTGELFF.

On this clonotype: One base away lies a much larger clone, so this may be a sequencing read error. The library was designed around alpha chains, so this beta chain is a stray read whose abundance carries little weight. The genes are TRBV9 and TRBJ2-3, with D tentatively TRBD1 (6 bases). Germline lookup yields CDR1 SGDLS and CDR2 YYNGEE. This CDR3 region has 14 residues. The CDR3 sequence is CANSGQRSTDTQYF. The CDR3 bases are TGTGCCAACAGCGGACAGAGGAGCACAGATACGCAGTATTTT.

By sample fraction, this clonotype is medium-sized. This beta chain came through as a stray read in a library set up for alpha chains, and its size says little. The chain carries TRBV19 and TRBJ1-5; 8 nucleotides agree with TRBD1. CDR3 length equals 14 residues. CDR1 is LNHDA, CDR2 SQIVND, per germline (reference sequence). J was trimmed by 6 bases and V by 7 bases; bases with no gene match: 8. The CDR3: CASIGQGWSQPQHF. DNA for the CDR3: TGTGCCAGTATTGGACAGGGATGGTCTCAGCCCCAGCATTTT.

Within the sample, this clonotype is medium-sized. This beta chain is off target for a library built for alpha chains, so its abundance means little. The genes are TRBV29-1 and TRBJ2-7; D is unclear. CDR1 is SQVTM, CDR2 ANQGSEA, per germline. The CDR3 extends over 12 amino acids. Trimming stripped 0 bases from V and 12 bases from J, with 15 bases between. Here the CDR3 DNA reads TGCAGCGTTGAAGAACGTAACAGCCCTAGGTACTTC. This gives the protein CSVEERNSPRYF.

This clonotype ranks as medium-sized. In a library made to pick up alpha chains, this beta chain is a stray read with a size that means little. The chain joins TRBV9 to TRBJ1-6; the D gene is possibly TRBD1 (6 bases). This CDR3 region has 16 residues. Germline values: CDR1 SGDLS, CDR2 YYNGEE. The V and J ends lost 4 bases and 4 bases respectively, with 15 bases between them. DNA of the CDR3: TGTGCCAGCAGCTTAGAGGCGACAGGTTATAATTCACCCCTCCACTTT. The encoded protein is CASSLEATGYNSPLHF.

This clonotype ranks as medium-sized (0.01 to 0.1%). For a library built for alpha chains, this beta chain is a stray read; little rests on its size. The rearrangement links TRBV20-1 to TRBJ2-5; D uncertain. Trimming pared 0 bases from V and 1 base from J, leaving 9 bases between. Per germline, CDR1 DFQATT and CDR2 SNEGSKA (reference sequence). The CDR3 contains 14 residues. The CDR3 region is CSARDVAIQETQYF. In DNA form, the CDR3 reads TGCAGTGCTAGAGATGTGGCTATCCAAGAGACCCAGTACTTC.

By share of the sample, this clonotype is medium-sized (0.01 to 0.1%). This beta chain is an unintended read in a library built for alpha chains; its size means little. The V and J genes are TRBV6-5 and TRBJ1-5; no reliable D call. Germline-derived CDR1 and CDR2 are MNHEY and SVGAGI. Trimming took off 6 bases at V and 2 bases at J, with 17 bases between the two ends. CDR3 length equals 16 residues. The CDR3 bases are TGTGCCAGCAGGAGGGAATCGGGGTCGGGCAATCAGCCCCAGCATTTT. Translated: CASRRESGSGNQPQHF.

This clonotype was picked up a small number of times. The size of this beta chain means little, since it is a stray read in a library made for alpha chains. The chain joins TRBV7-2 to TRBJ2-5; D is perhaps TRBD1 (5 bases). V was clipped by 4 bases and J by 2 bases, with 8 bases between them. CDR1 is SGHTA, CDR2 FQGNSA, per germline. The CDR3 covers 13 residues. The CDR3, as DNA: TGTGCCAGCAGCTACTGGACACAAGAGACCCAGTACTTC. Translating gives CASSYWTQETQYF.

At least ten counts were recorded for this clonotype. The library was designed around alpha chains, so this beta chain is a stray read whose abundance carries little weight. The chain employs TRBV6-1 and TRBJ1-1; 7 bases line up with TRBD1. The J segment lost 5 bases and the V segment lost 2 bases, leaving 8 bases of the junction unmatched. The CDR3 has 15 amino acids. In germline, CDR1 is MNHNS, CDR2 SASEGT. The CDR3: CASSERRAGGTEAFF. DNA for the CDR3: TGTGCCAGCAGTGAAAGGAGGGCAGGGGGGACTGAAGCTTTCTTT.

This clonotype is termed medium-sized. This beta chain appears as a stray read in a library generated for alpha chains; its size is not informative. The V call is TRBV25-1, the J call TRBJ2-5, with D unclear. The germline gives CDR1 MGHDK, CDR2 SYGVNS. V was trimmed by 3 bases and J by 4 bases, leaving 15 bases between them. The CDR3 totals 15 residues. CDR3 residues: CASSDPGPSRETQYF. As DNA, the CDR3 is TGTGCCAGCAGTGACCCCGGCCCTTCCCGAGAGACCCAGTACTTC.

This clonotype is deemed medium-sized. This beta chain came through as a stray read in a library set up for alpha chains, and its size says little. This CDR3 reads CASSPRTGRYDEQYF. Here the CDR3 DNA reads TGTGCCAGCAGCCCAAGGACAGGGAGGTACGACGAGCAGTACTTC. The chain joins TRBV7-2 to TRBJ2-7; 8 bases line up with TRBD1. V lost 5 bases to trimming and J lost 5 bases; unmatched junction nucleotides: 11. This CDR3 region has 15 residues. Germline assignment: CDR1 SGHTA and CDR2 FQGNSA. The whole variable domain, remainder taken from reference TRBV7-2 and TRBJ2-7, is GAGVSQSPSNKVTEKGKDVELRCDPISGHTALYWYRQSLGQGLEFLIYFQGNSAPDKSGLPSDRFSAERTGGSVSTLTIQRTQQEDSAVYLCASSPRTGRYDEQYFGPGTRLTVT.